What follows describes a single T cell receptor beta chain. The sample comes from a study of CD4 and CD8 cells across lung adenocarcinoma regions. Donors had localized lung adenocarcinoma, a non-small cell lung cancer. TCRdb recomputed calls from the PCR reads with MiXCR, one row per CDR3 protein. The repertoire holds some 20,000 distinct CDR3 sequences, with 54% as singletons. CDR1 SQVTM and CDR2 ANQGSEA come from the germline V gene. The CDR3 is 11 amino acids. This TCR was recovered from a female donor with lung adenocarcinoma. The CD4 and CD8 labels of this study may be unreliable. The sequencing sample was made of CD8+ T cells from the center of a lung tumor. The chain is built from TRBV29-1 and TRBJ2-5, with D perhaps TRBD1 (6 bases). This chain's CDR3 is CAGVSQETQYF. CDR3 in DNA: TGCGCAGGGGTGTCACAAGAGACCCAGTACTTC.